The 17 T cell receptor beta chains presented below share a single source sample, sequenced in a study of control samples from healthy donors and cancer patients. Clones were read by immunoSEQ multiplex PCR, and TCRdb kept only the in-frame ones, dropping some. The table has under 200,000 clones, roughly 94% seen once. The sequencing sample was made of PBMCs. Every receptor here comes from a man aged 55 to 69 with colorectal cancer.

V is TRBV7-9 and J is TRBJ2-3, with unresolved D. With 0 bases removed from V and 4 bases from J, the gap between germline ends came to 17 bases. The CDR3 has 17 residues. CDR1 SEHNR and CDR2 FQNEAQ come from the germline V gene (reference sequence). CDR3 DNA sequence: TGTGCCAGCAGCTTAGCTCGTGGCCCCGAATCGGCAGATACGCAGTATTTT. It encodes CASSLARGPESADTQYF. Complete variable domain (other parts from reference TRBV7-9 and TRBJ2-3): DTGVSQNPRHKITKRGQNVTFRCDPISEHNRLYWYRQTLGQGPEFLTYFQNEAQLEKSRLLSDRFSAERPKGSFSTLEIQRTEQGDSAMYLCASSLARGPESADTQYFGPGTRLTVL.

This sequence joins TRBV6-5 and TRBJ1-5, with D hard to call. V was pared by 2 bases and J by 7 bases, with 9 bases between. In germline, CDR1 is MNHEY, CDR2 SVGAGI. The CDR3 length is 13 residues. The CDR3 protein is CASSYDLDQPQHF. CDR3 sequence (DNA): TGTGCCAGCAGTTACGACCTAGACCAGCCCCAGCATTTT.

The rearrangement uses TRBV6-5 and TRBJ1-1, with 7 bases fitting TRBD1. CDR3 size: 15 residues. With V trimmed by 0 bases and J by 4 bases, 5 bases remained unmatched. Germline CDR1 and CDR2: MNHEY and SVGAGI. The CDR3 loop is CASSYSDRVSTEAFF. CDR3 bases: TGTGCCAGCAGTTACTCCGACAGGGTTAGCACTGAAGCTTTCTTT.

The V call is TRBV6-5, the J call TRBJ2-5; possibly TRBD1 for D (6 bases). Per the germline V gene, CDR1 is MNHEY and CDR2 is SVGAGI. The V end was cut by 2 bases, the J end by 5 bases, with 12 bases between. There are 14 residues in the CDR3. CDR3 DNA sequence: TGTGCCAGCAGTTACGGGGGCCCGACGGAGACCCAGTACTTC. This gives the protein CASSYGGPTETQYF.

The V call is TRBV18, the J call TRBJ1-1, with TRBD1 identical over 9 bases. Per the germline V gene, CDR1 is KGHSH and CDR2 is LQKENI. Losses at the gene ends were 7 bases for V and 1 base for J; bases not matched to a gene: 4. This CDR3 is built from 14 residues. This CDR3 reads CASFRGQGNTEAFF. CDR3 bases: TGTGCCAGCTTCCGGGGACAGGGGAACACTGAAGCTTTCTTT.

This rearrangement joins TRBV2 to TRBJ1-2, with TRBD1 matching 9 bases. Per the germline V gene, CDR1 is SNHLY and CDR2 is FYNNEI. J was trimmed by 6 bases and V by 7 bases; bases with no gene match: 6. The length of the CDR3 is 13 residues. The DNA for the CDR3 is TGTGCCAGCAAAAGGGACAGGGAGGATGGCTACACCTTC. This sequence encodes CASKRDREDGYTF.

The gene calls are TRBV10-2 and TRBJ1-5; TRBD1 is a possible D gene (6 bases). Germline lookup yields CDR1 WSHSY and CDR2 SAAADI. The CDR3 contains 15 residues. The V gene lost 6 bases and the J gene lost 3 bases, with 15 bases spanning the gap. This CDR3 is CASRPADRLNQPQHF. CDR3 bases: TGCGCCAGCAGGCCCGCAGACAGGCTCAATCAGCCCCAGCATTTT.

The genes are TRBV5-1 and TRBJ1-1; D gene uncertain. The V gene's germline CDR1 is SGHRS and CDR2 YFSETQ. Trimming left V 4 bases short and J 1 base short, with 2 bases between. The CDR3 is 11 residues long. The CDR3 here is CASSQNTEAFF. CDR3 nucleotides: TGCGCCAGCAGCCAGAACACTGAAGCTTTCTTT.

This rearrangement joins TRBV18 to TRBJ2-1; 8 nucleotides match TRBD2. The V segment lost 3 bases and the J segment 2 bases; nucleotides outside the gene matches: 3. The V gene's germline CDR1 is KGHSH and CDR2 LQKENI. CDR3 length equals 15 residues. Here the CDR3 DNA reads TGTGCCAGCTCACCTGCGGGGGGCGCCTACAATGAGCAGTTCTTC. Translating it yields CASSPAGGAYNEQFF.

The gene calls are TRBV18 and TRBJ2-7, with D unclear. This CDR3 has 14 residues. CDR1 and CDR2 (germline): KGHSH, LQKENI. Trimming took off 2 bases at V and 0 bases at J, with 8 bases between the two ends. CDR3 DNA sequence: TGTGCCAGCTCACCAAGGCCTACCTCCTACGAGCAGTACTTC. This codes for CASSPRPTSYEQYF.

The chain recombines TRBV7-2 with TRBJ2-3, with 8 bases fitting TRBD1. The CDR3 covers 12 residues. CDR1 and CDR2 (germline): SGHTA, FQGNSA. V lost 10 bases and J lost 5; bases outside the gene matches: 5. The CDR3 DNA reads TGTGCCACCAGGGGGCCGGGAGATACGCAGTATTTT. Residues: CATRGPGDTQYF.

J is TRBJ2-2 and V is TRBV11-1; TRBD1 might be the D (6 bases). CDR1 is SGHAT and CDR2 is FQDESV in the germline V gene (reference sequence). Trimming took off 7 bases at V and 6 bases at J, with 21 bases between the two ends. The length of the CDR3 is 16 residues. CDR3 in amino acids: CASTSEARGPPGELFF. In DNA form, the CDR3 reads TGTGCCAGCACTTCAGAAGCCAGGGGCCCCCCCGGGGAGCTGTTTTTT.

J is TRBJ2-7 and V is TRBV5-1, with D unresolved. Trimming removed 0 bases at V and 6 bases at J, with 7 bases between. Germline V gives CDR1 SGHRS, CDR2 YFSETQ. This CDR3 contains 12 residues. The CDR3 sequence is CASSLDAVEQYF. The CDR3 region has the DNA TGCGCCAGCAGCTTGGACGCCGTCGAGCAGTACTTC.

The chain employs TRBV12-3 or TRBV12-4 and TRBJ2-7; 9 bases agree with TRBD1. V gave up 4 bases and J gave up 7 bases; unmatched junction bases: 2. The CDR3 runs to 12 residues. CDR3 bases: TGTGCCAGCAGTTGGGGACAGGGAGAGCAGTACTTC. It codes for CASSWGQGEQYF.

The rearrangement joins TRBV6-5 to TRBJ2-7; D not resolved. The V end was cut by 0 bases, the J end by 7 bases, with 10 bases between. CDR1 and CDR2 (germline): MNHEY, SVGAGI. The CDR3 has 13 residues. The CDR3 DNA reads TGTGCCAGCAGTTACTCACGACGACGGGAGCAGTACTTC. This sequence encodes CASSYSRRREQYF.

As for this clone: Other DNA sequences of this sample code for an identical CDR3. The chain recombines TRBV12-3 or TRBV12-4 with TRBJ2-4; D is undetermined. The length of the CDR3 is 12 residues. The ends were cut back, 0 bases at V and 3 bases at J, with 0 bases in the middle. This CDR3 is CASSLAKNIQYF. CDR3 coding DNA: TGTGCCAGCAGTTTAGCCAAAAACATTCAGTACTTC.

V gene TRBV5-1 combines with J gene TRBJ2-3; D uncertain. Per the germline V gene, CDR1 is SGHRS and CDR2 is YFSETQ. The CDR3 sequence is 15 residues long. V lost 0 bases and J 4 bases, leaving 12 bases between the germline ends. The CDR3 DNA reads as TGCGCCAGCAGCTTGGAGAGCCGCCGGGCAGATACGCAGTATTTT. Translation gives CASSLESRRADTQYF.